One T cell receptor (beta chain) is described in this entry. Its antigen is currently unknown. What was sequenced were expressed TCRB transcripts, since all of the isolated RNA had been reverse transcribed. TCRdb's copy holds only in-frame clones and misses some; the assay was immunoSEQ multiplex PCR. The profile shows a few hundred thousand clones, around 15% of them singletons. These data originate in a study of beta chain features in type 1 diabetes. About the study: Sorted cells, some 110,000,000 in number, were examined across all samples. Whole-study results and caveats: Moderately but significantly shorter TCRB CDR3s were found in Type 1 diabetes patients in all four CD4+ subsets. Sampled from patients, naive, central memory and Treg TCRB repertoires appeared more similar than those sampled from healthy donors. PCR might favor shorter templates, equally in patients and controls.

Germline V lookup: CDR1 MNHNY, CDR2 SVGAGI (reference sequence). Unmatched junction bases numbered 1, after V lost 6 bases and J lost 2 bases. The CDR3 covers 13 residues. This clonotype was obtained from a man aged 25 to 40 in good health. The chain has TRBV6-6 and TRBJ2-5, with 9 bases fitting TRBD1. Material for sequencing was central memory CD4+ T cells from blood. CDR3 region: CASRDRGQETQYF. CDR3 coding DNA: TGTGCCAGCAGAGACAGGGGGCAAGAGACCCAGTACTTC.